The 5 T cell receptor beta chains below were found in one sample sequenced in a study of shared clonotypes between healthy human individuals. Using immunoSEQ multiplex PCR, the repertoire was profiled, and TCRdb retains in-frame clones only, with some absent. The sample lists about 1.1 million clones; 60% to 80% were seen once. Sequencing was performed on memory CD4+ T cells from PBMCs. Subset specified: CD45RA-negative fraction. The source is a man aged 18 to 30 in good health. Some clones in this sample may be carry-over from other donors' samples.

For this clone: A read error may explain this, as a much larger clone is one base away. V gene TRBV29-1 combines with J gene TRBJ2-6; no reliable D call. This CDR3 has 13 residues. The germline V gene encodes CDR1 SQVTM and CDR2 ANQGSEA. V lost 3 bases, J lost 2 bases, and 5 bases lay in between. The CDR3 is CSVDSAGANVLTF. CDR3 in DNA: TGCAGCGTTGATTCGGCTGGGGCCAACGTCCTGACTTTC.

The V and J genes are TRBV27 and TRBJ1-4; D may be TRBD1 (5 bases). This CDR3 contains 15 residues. V was pared by 0 bases and J by 12 bases, with 17 bases between. Looked up from germline, CDR1 is MNHEY and CDR2 is SMNVEV (reference sequence). Written as DNA, the CDR3 is TGTGCCAGCAGTTTATCGAGGGCGGGTGGGGCTCAACTGTTTTTT. Its protein is CASSLSRAGGAQLFF.

This clone has more than one count but fewer than ten. The same CDR3 arises from other DNA sequences in this sample as well. CDR3 sequence reads: CASRGTSGHNEQFF. The CDR3 DNA reads TGCGCCAGCAGAGGGACTAGCGGCCACAATGAGCAGTTCTTC. This rearrangement joins TRBV5-1 to TRBJ2-1, with TRBD2 matching over 11 bases. CDR1 is SGHRS, CDR2 YFSETQ, per germline. The V segment lost 5 bases and the J segment 5 bases; nucleotides outside the gene matches: 3. The CDR3 covers 14 residues.

The chain carries TRBV5-4 and TRBJ2-5; D possibly matches TRBD1 or TRBD2 (6 bases each). Germline V gives CDR1 SGHNT, CDR2 YYREEE (reference sequence). The CDR3 extends over 15 amino acids. With 5 bases removed from V and 2 bases from J, the gap between germline ends came to 16 bases. The CDR3 sequence: CASSLWGLAQETQYF. The CDR3 region has the DNA TGTGCCAGCAGTCTCTGGGGGCTAGCGCAAGAGACCCAGTACTTC.

This rearrangement joins TRBV4-1 to TRBJ2-7; D might be TRBD1 (6 bases). The CDR3 is made up of 16 amino acids. Trimming left V 0 bases short and J 0 bases short, with 12 bases between. The germline CDR1 and CDR2 sequences are MGHRA and YSYEKL. The CDR3 is CASSQDRQAFSYEQYF. The CDR3 DNA reads as TGCGCCAGCAGCCAAGATCGACAGGCCTTCTCCTACGAGCAGTACTTC.